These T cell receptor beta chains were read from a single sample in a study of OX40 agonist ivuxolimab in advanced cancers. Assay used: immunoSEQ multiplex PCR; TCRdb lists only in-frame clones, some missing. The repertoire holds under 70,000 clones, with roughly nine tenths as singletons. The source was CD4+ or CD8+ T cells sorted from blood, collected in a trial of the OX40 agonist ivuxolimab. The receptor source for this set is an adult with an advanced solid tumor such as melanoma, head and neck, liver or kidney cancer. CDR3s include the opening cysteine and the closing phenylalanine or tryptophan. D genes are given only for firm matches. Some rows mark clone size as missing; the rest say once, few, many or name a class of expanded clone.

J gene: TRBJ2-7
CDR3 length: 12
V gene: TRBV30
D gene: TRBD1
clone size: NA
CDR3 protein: CAWSVTGDEQYF
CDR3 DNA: TGTGCCTGGAGTGTAACAGGGGACGAGCAGTACTTC

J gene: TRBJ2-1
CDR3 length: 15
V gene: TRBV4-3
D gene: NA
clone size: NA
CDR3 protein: CASSQDQGTYNEQFF
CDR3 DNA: TGCGCCAGCAGCCAAGATCAGGGGACCTACAATGAGCAGTTCTTC

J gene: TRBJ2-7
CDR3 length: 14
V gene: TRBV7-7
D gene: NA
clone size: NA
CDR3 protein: CASSPDPASYEQYF
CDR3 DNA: TGTGCTAGCAGCCCCGACCCGGCTTCTTACGAGCAGTACTTC

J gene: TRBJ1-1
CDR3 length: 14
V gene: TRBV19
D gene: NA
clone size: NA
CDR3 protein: CASNMRGGNTEAFF
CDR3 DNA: TGTGCCAGTAACATGAGAGGCGGGAACACTGAAGCTTTCTTT

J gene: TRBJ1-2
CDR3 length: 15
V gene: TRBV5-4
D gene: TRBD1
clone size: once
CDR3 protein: CASSLEGQEWNGYTF
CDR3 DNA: TGTGCCAGCAGCTTGGAAGGACAGGAGTGGAATGGCTACACCTTC

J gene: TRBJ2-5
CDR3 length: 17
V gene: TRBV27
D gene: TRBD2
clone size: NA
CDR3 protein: CASSHLAGQADQETQYF
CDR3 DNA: TGTGCCAGCAGTCACCTAGCGGGCCAAGCCGACCAAGAGACCCAGTACTTC

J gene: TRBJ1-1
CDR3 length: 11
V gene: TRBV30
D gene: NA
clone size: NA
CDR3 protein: CAWSTTGEAFF
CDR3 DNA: TGTGCCTGGTCAACGACAGGTGAAGCTTTCTTT

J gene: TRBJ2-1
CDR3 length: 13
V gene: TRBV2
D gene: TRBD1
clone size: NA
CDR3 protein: CASSAGQGYEQFF
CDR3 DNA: TGTGCCAGCAGTGCAGGACAGGGGTACGAGCAGTTCTTC

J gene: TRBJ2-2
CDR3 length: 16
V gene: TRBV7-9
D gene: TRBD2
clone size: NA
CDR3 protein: CASRGTLAGGPGELFF
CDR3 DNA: TGTGCCAGCAGGGGGACACTAGCGGGAGGTCCCGGGGAGCTGTTTTTT

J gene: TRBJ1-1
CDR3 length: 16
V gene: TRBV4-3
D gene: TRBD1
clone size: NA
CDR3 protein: CASSQEQGAVNTEAFF
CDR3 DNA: TGCGCCAGCAGCCAAGAGCAGGGGGCGGTGAACACTGAAGCTTTCTTT

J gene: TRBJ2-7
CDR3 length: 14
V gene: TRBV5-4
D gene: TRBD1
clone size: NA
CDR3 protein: CASSLGDRGYEQYF
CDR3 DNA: TGTGCCAGCAGCTTGGGCGACAGGGGATACGAGCAGTACTTC

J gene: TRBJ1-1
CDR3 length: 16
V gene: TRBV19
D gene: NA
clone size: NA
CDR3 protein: CASSVLLGESSTEAFF
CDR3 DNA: TGTGCCAGTAGTGTCCTGCTCGGGGAAAGTTCAACTGAAGCTTTCTTT

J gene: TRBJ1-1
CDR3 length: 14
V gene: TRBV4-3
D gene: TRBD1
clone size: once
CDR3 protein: CASSQDGDSTEAFF
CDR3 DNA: TGCGCCAGCAGCCAAGATGGGGACAGCACTGAAGCTTTCTTT

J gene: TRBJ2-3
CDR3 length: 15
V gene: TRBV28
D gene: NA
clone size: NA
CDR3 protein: CASRLEGGPTDTQYF
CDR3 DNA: TGTGCCAGCAGGCTGGAAGGGGGGCCCACAGATACGCAGTATTTT

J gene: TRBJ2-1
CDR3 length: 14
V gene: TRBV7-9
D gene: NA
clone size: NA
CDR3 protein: CASSLAGSRNEQFF
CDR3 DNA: TGTGCCAGCAGCTTAGCGGGATCCCGGAATGAGCAGTTCTTC

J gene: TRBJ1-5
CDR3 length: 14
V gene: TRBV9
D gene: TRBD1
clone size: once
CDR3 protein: CASSEGQQNQPQHF
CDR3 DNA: TGTGCCAGCAGCGAGGGACAGCAGAATCAGCCCCAGCATTTT

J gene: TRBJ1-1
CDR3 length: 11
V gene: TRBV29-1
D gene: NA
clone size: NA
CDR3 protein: CSVTMNTEAFF
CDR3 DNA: TGCAGCGTTACTATGAACACTGAAGCTTTCTTT

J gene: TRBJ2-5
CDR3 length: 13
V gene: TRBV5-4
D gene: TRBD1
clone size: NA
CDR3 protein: CASSSGTEETQYF
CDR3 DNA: TGTGCCAGCAGCTCGGGGACAGAAGAGACCCAGTACTTC

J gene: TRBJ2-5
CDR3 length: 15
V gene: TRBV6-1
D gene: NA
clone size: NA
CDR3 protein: CASRGYNGFQETQYF
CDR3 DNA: TGTGCCAGCAGGGGGTATAACGGTTTCCAAGAGACCCAGTACTTC

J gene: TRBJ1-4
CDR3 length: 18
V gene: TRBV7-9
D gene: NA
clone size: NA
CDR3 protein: CASSLVAGPLRWNEKLFF
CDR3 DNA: TGTGCCAGCAGCTTAGTGGCGGGACCCCTACGCTGGAATGAAAAACTGTTTTTT

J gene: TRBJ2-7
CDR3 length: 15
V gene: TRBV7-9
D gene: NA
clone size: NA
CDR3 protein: CASSPRGGKVYEQYF
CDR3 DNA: TGTGCCAGCAGCCCCCGAGGAGGGAAAGTCTACGAGCAGTACTTC

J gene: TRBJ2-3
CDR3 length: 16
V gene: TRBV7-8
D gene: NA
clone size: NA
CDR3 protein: CASSLDRTVHRYTQYF
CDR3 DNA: TGTGCCAGCAGCTTAGATCGGACGGTACACAGATATACGCAGTATTTT

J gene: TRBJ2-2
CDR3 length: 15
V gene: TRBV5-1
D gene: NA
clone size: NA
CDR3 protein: CASSLGTVNTGELFF
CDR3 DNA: TGCGCCAGCAGCTTGGGAACAGTGAACACCGGGGAGCTGTTTTTT

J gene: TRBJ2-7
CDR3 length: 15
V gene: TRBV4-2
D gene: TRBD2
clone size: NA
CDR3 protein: CASSQSGGPPYEQYF
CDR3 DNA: TGTGCCAGCAGCCAATCGGGAGGGCCCCCCTACGAGCAGTACTTC

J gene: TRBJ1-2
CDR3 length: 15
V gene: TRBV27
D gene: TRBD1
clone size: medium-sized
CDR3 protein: CASSLKGTGGYGYTF
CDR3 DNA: TGTGCCAGCAGTTTAAAAGGGACAGGGGGCTATGGCTACACCTTC

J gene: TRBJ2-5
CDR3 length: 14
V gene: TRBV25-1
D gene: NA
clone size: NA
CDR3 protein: CASSLHRLQETQYF
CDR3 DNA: TGTGCCAGCAGTCTACACCGTTTGCAAGAGACCCAGTACTTC

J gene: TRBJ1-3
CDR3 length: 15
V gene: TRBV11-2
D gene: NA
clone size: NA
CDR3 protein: CASSLAAVGGNTIYF
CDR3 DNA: TGTGCCAGCAGCTTAGCGGCAGTTGGTGGAAACACCATATATTTT

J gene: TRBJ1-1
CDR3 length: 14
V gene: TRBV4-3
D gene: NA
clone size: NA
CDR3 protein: CASSQVIVNTEAFF
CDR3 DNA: TGCGCCAGCAGCCAAGTTATAGTTAACACTGAAGCTTTCTTT

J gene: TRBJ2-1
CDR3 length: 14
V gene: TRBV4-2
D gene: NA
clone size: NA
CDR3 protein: CASSPRYGNNEQFF
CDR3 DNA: TGTGCCAGCAGCCCAAGATACGGCAACAATGAGCAGTTCTTC

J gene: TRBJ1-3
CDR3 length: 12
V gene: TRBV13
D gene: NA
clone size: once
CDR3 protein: CASSLQGYTIYF
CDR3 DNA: TGTGCCAGCAGCTTACAGGGTTACACCATATATTTT

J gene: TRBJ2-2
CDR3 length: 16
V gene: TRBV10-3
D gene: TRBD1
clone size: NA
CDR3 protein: CAIKELTGGNTGELFF
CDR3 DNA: TGTGCCATCAAAGAGTTGACAGGGGGGAACACCGGGGAGCTGTTTTTT

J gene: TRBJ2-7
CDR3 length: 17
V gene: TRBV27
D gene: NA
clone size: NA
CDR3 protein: CASSLSGVQGISYEQYF
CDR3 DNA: TGTGCCAGCAGTTTATCGGGGGTACAGGGTATTAGCTACGAGCAGTACTTC

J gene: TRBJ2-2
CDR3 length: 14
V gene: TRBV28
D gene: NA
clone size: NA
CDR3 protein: CASRWGPSTGELFF
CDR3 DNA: TGTGCCAGCAGATGGGGGCCGAGCACCGGGGAGCTGTTTTTT

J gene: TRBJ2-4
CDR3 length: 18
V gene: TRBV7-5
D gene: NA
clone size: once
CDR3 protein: CARSLIWPLTIAKNIQYF
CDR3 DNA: TGTGCCAGAAGCTTAATCTGGCCTCTAACTATAGCCAAAAACATTCAGTACTTC

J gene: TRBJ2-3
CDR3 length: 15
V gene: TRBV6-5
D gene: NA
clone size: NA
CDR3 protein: CASTIGAGSTDTQYF
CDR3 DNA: TGTGCCAGCACCATCGGGGCAGGCAGCACAGATACGCAGTATTTT